This T cell receptor (beta chain) was recorded in a study of shared clonotypes between healthy human individuals. Background on the study: Serving as donors were two women and a few men, whose ages spanned 18 to 49.

The assay was immunoSEQ multiplex PCR, and TCRdb's table has in-frame clones only and misses some. The data show about 79,000 clones, about 65% seen once. Trimming shortened V by 1 base and J by 2 bases, and 9 bases separated the two germline ends. Germline values: CDR1 SGHTA, CDR2 FQGNSA. There are 15 residues in the CDR3. The receptor comes from a man younger than 40 in good health. J is TRBJ2-1 and V is TRBV7-2, with a possible D match to TRBD1 (5 bases). Sequenced input: memory CD8+ T cells sorted from blood. Subset described: CD45RO+ cells pooled with CCR7-negative TemRA cells. DNA of the CDR3: TGTGCCAGCAGCTTAGTGCAGGGAACCTACAATGAGCAGTTCTTC. It yields the protein CASSLVQGTYNEQFF.